The sequence of this T cell receptor beta chain was determined in a study of cytomegalovirus exposure and HLA in healthy donors (dated by TCRdb to about 2017). Study-level background: According to an earlier analysis of 450 to 650 of the donors, about 170 million T cells yielded 120 million or so unique TCR beta sequences and roughly 280 Gb of sequence data. Approximately 300 gigabases of sequencing data and tens of millions of unique TCR sequences made up an early release that covered 500 to 650 HLA-typed donors. The genetic ancestry cluster associated with self-reported Caucasian donors included roughly four fifths of the roughly 380 genotyped donors. The study was designed to test whether signatures of past pathogen exposure could be identified by cataloging public T cell receptors. Using immunosequencing, the study profiled T cell repertoires from fewer than 850 subjects and related those repertoires to cytomegalovirus serostatus. A separate validation cohort of about 110 different subjects was used in addition to the roughly 700-subject first cohort. High-throughput TCR immunosequencing, statistical association of individual TCRs with disease status, and machine learning were combined to predict cytomegalovirus infection status. In a later analysis, previously published TCR beta repertoires from about 670 donors were re-analyzed and high-resolution HLA genotyping was added so that TCR occurrence patterns could be studied. The later analysis used no new phenotypic data to find candidate immune exposures, relying instead on TCR beta sequences and their occurrence across donors. An earlier analysis of 587 of the donors applied high-throughput TCR beta sequencing to assess whether each TCR beta V gene segment acted as functional or pseudogenic. Alongside the repertoire data, information on donor age, sex, ethnicity and CMV serostatus was compiled. A later genetic analysis used genome-wide SNP genotypes for about three fifths of the 666 donors, treating that subset as a discovery cohort. All discovery cohort repertoires had been generated on a single sequencing platform. HLA typing covered class I and class II loci at four-digit resolution. The number of typed donors differed by locus: about 620-640 for A, B, C, DRB1 and DQB1; 522 for DQA1; around 580 for DPA1; and around 470 for DPB1. Four to six DR-DQ haplotypes were handled as single units for association and clustering because linkage in the cohort was strong. Across approximately 420 genotyped donors of the cohort, an average of approximately 240,000 unique TCR beta nucleotide sequences per donor were sequenced, and roughly 20% of those sequences were non-productive. What the study reported, not specific to this receptor: Because counts were too low, seventeen rarely observed V segments, including chromosome 9 orphons, were left out of the earlier analysis of over 550 of the donors. For the cohort, immune exposure information was limited to CMV serostatus. V-gene and J-gene trimming of TCR beta chains was associated with a missense DCLRE1C variant in a later genetic analysis, and the association was replicated in an independent cohort. The sequencing pipeline was judged likely to have produced a cluster of highly shared sequence variants as a technical artifact. An earlier analysis of 450 to 750 of the donors showed that most TCR beta V segments appeared in productive rearrangements either about 90% or about 30% of the time, which broadly matched IMGT annotations. A few of the identified cytomegalovirus-associated TCR beta chains were confirmed in vitro to be specific for cytomegalovirus antigens. Because some donors lacked HLA typing at each locus, the association tests relied only on the typed subset. Presence/absence analyses assumed roughly uniform sequencing depth across donors, an assumption that may not hold. This cohort had only TCR beta chains sequenced, and the lack of alpha or paired-chain data limited which features could be detected. When HLA alleles, especially DR and DQ, strongly co-occurred, TCR associations were difficult to assign to individual alleles. Cytomegalovirus status was reported to be diagnosed by the classifier with high specificity and sensitivity in both the original and validation cohorts. A later analysis reported that several top co-occurrence clusters appeared linked to parvovirus B19, influenza, CMV and Epstein-Barr virus. Some IMGT-functional V segments, including TRBV6-2 and TRBV6-3, could not be distinguished by the 87-base-pair reads and were therefore excluded. A further reported finding was that TCR beta sequences accurately predicted the HLA-A and HLA-B alleles for most subjects in the first cohort. Correlated functional status among segregating V segments might reflect linkage disequilibrium, but an unknown experimental factor could not be ruled out. In a later analysis, TCR association rates were found to vary across HLA loci, with the most associated TCRs seen for DRB1 alleles and the fewest for HLA-C alleles. A later analysis found that HLA-associated TCR beta chains were more clonally expanded and had lower generation probabilities than equally common non-associated chains. In a later genetic analysis, fewer N-insertions in productive TCRs were reported among donors in an Asian-associated ancestry cluster than the roughly 700-donor mean. Most TCR sequences were seen in very few donors, while some public TCRs were found in many individuals. A total of about 180 TCR beta chains were listed by the study as associated with cytomegalovirus. Specific HLA alleles were associated with roughly 16,000 TCR beta sequences at a false discovery rate of 0.05 in a later analysis. According to a later analysis, most CMV-associated TCR beta chains appeared to be HLA-restricted, and the HLA associations seemed to be driven largely by CMV exposure. It was suggested by the authors that the approach could potentially be generalized to other disease states and immunological phenotypes.

In total, approximately 700 healthy bone marrow donors made up the cohort. At the time of sampling, every cohort member was nominally healthy, though immune exposures that went unrecorded were likely present. The donor was CMV seropositive and was included in the group of 300 or so seropositive cohort members. Each donor provided a peripheral blood sample, and peripheral blood mononuclear cells were used for TCR beta sequencing. Genomic DNA was extracted from the blood cell samples with the Qiagen DNeasy Blood Extraction Kit. Only one count was recorded for this clone. Which antigen it targets is not known. The record has no base qualities; no much larger clone is one base away. The CDR3 contains 16 residues, cysteine and phenylalanine counted. Left in the record is the CDR3 DNA by itself, 48 bases read in frame from the first base. The V and J ends are trimmed by 3 bases and 5 bases, leaving 19 bases between them. The germline V gene encodes CDR1 ENHRY and CDR2 SYGVKD.

The method behind the library was the immunoSEQ multiplex PCR assay. A mixture of 60 forward primers for TCR Vbeta segments and 13 reverse primers for TCR Jbeta segments was used in the multiplex PCR. Amplification of the CDR3 region of rearranged TCR beta genes was performed with a multiplex PCR assay on genomic DNA. On the Illumina HiSeq System, the amplified TCR beta libraries were sequenced as 87-base-pair reads. The study's own analysis went as follows. A later analysis counted approximately 76 million unique TCR beta chains across the 640 or so repertoires, and some 11 million of these chains were shared by at least two donors. To remove PCR and sequencing errors, raw reads were error-corrected and collapsed into unique sequences using a nearest-neighbor algorithm that merged closely related sequences. To assign V, D and J gene segments, CDR3 sequences were aligned to IMGT reference sequences. Each retained sequence needed at least a six-nucleotide match to both a V gene segment and a J gene segment. A rearrangement counted as productive if the CDR3 had no stop codons and remained in frame with V and J, and every other rearrangement counted as non-productive. Following IMGT convention, CDR3 was defined as the stretch from the second conserved V-encoded cysteine to the conserved J-encoded phenylalanine. Sequences without an unambiguous match to a single V gene segment were excluded from the earlier analysis of 450 to 650 of the donors. In an earlier analysis of several hundred of the donors, V segments were called functional above 56.7% productive rearrangements and were called segregating when the between-donor standard deviation exceeded 5%. A statistical classification framework was built to diagnose cytomegalovirus status from the catalog of TCR beta chain sequences. A later analysis assigned V and J genes by comparing TCR nucleotide sequences with IMGT/GENE-DB human TR gene sequences. The TCRdist pipeline was used in a later analysis to assign CDR3 sequences and most-parsimonious VDJ recombination scenarios. In a later analysis, every TCR beta chain was defined by the combination of its CDR3 amino acid sequence and its V-gene family, and reads without a unique V-gene family were dropped. To address suspected cross-contamination and a sequencing artifact, a later analysis removed 550 to 750 highly shared, low-generation-probability nucleotide sequences. A later analysis calculated a clonal expansion index for each public chain from normalized within-repertoire ranks of inferred template counts. In a later analysis, generation probabilities were computed with a VDJ recombination model fitted to out-of-frame rearrangements, and the resulting probabilities were checked against IGoR. In a later analysis, hypergeometric tests were used to score TCR-TCR, TCR-HLA and TCR-CMV co-occurrence, with a repertoire-size bias correction applied to TCR pairs. To estimate false discovery rates, a later analysis permuted the HLA or CMV assignments 20 times. In a later analysis, co-occurring TCRs were grouped using DBSCAN, with TCRdist sequence similarity added in when clustering inside HLA-allele-positive subsets. For co-occurrence clustering, repertoires with fewer than 30,000 or more than 120,000 public chains were excluded, along with several repertoires with anomalous nucleotide sharing. TCRdb re-hosts the immuneACCESS table, in-frame sequences only. Its copies lack some clones; in the studies checked, an unresolved V gene accounts for under half of them, and the cause for the rest is not known. That table supplies the V and J calls and clone size; D and trimming were determined from the DNA. This sample lists more than 100,000 clones; about 76% were detected once. The top ten hold 30% of the sample.

The clonotype was recovered from a man in his sixties in good health and CMV-seropositive. What was sequenced was PBMCs. The V and J segments used are TRBV10-3 and TRBJ2-5; TRBD1 is a weak D gene call, 6 bases matching. CDR3 reads: CAISDRKGVTSETQYF. Read as DNA, the sequence is TGTGCCATCAGTGACAGGAAGGGGGTGACGTCTGAGACCCAGTACTTC.